The clone carrying this T cell receptor (beta chain) came up many times. CDR1 and CDR2 from the germline V gene are LGHNA and YNFKEQ. This CDR3 contains 16 residues. The junction had 6 bases not matched to a gene; V was cut back by 0 bases and J by 3 bases. This sample is part of a study of blood T cells in healthy people across ages. PCR was performed a second time for 7 to 11 cycles using a sample-barcoded 5' primer and a J-beta primer mix. CDR3-containing paired-end reads numbered at least 2.5 million in each sample. TCRdb reprocessed the 5' RACE reads via MiXCR and lists one record per CDR3 protein. The sample holds about 1.6 million distinct CDR3 sequences, almost 35% seen once. Total RNA was extracted at no less than 5 micrograms per sample.

The genes are TRBV4-2 and TRBJ2-7; 9 bases map to TRBD2. This TCR derives from a woman in her 30s in good health. Sequenced input: blood. This CDR3 reads CASSQDTLAGLYEQYF. The CDR3 DNA reads as TGTGCCAGCAGCCAAGATACGCTAGCGGGACTCTACGAGCAGTACTTC.